The rows below give T cell receptor beta chains drawn from one sample of a study of blood T cell repertoires in COVID-19. Data came from immunoSEQ multiplex PCR; TCRdb stores just in-frame clones and leaves some out. The data contain about 170,000 clones, about 88% of them singletons. The sequenced material came from peripheral blood. Receptor source: a woman older than 75 with COVID-19, enrolled during active disease. The CDR3 runs from the conserved cysteine through the conserved F or W.

j_gene | v_gene | CDR3aa
TRBJ1-1 | TRBV15 | CATSKATTGGTEAFF
TRBJ2-7 | TRBV18 | CASSRLQGSEQYF
TRBJ2-7 | TRBV6-6 | CASSLGGYEQYF
TRBJ2-7 | TRBV7-2 | CASSPRGAAVEQYF
TRBJ2-3 | TRBV5-1 | CASQKQTRAEDTQYF
TRBJ2-1 | TRBV7-6 | CASSLGASGGRASNEQFF
TRBJ1-3 | TRBV2 | CASSDLAGSGNTIYF
TRBJ2-1 | TRBV27 | CASSITGTSVNEQFF
TRBJ1-2 | TRBV6-2/TRBV6-3 | CASSYSGTALEGYTF
TRBJ1-2 | TRBV7-9 | CASQFKGGTGRTTDYGYTF
TRBJ2-5 | TRBV9 | CASSVDPGAETQYF
TRBJ1-2 | TRBV10-3 | CATGVGQGAGYGYTF
TRBJ1-4 | TRBV4-3 | CASSQVAGVGEKLFF
TRBJ1-2 | TRBV6-6 | CASSPVGGSGGGYTF
TRBJ1-1 | TRBV6-5 | CASSFGQGNTEAFF
TRBJ2-7 | TRBV7-9 | CASSGSRDRGSYEQYF
TRBJ1-1 | TRBV4-3 | CASSQDWRVNTEAFF
TRBJ2-3 | TRBV28 | CASSSSGLAGDTQYF
TRBJ1-5 | TRBV4-3 | CASSQDLVGQPQHF
TRBJ2-1 | TRBV6-4 | CASSAGVGRRDEQFF
TRBJ1-1 | TRBV3-1/TRBV3-2 | CASSLFDTEAFF
TRBJ2-3 | TRBV28 | CASSFQASGSDTQYF
TRBJ1-3 | TRBV5-4 | CASSLGGTAGNTIYF
TRBJ2-1 | TRBV7-2 | CAGSEGGSNEQFF
TRBJ2-1 | TRBV6-2/TRBV6-3 | CASSYSISRTMPFF
TRBJ2-5 | TRBV2 | CASGLSEETQYF
TRBJ2-1 | TRBV28 | CASSSLLPSGRYNEQFF
TRBJ1-5 | TRBV6-1 | CASSEVAGARGQPQHF
TRBJ1-1 | TRBV19 | CASSRTGANTEAFF
TRBJ1-2 | TRBV6-5 | CASSTGNGGYTF
TRBJ2-7 | TRBV15 | CATSSDRPYEQYF
TRBJ2-3 | TRBV28 | CASSLSGGPTDTQYF
TRBJ1-2 | TRBV15 | CATSRDGSGGYTF
TRBJ1-6 | TRBV11-2 | CASSFRGRSSPLHF
TRBJ1-1 | TRBV2 | CASCHREMNTEAFF
TRBJ2-5 | TRBV7-9 | CASSLSQKTQYF
TRBJ2-1 | TRBV7-9 | CASSLELAGYNEQFF
TRBJ2-1 | TRBV7-2 | CASSPRGLAGEFEQFF
TRBJ1-2 | TRBV3-1/TRBV3-2 | CASTPREINYGYTF
TRBJ2-2 | TRBV19 | CASSTSSGIYTGELFF
TRBJ1-1 | TRBV11-2 | CASSFLRGGNTEAFF